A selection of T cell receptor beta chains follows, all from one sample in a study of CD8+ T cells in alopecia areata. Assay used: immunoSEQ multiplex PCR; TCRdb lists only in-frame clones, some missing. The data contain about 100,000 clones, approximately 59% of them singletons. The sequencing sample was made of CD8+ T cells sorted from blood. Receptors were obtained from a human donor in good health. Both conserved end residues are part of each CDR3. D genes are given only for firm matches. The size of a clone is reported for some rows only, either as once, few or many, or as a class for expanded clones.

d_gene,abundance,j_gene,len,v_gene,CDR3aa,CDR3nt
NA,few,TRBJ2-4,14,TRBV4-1,CASSQMMEVGIQYF,TGCGCCAGCAGCCAAATGATGGAGGTTGGCATTCAGTACTTC
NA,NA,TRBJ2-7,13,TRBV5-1,CASSLKQGGEQYF,TGCGCCAGCAGCTTGAAACAGGGAGGCGAGCAGTACTTC
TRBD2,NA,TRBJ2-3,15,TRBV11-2,CASSFSGDLTDTQYF,TGTGCCAGCAGCTTTAGCGGGGACCTCACAGATACGCAGTATTTT
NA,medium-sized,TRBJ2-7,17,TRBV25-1,CASIGSAGDALSYEQYF,TGTGCCAGCATCGGGTCCGCCGGAGACGCTCTCTCCTACGAGCAGTACTTC
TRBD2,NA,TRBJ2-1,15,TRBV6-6,CASTDWGGTYNEQFF,TGTGCCAGCACCGATTGGGGGGGAACTTACAATGAGCAGTTCTTC
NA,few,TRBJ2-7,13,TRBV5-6,CASSSGLRYEQYF,TGTGCCAGCAGCTCGGGACTTCGCTACGAGCAGTACTTC
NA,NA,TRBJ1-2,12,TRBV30,CASGLTLHGYTF,TGTGCCTCGGGCCTTACGTTGCATGGCTACACCTTC
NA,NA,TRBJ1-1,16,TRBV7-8,CASSLAQTALNTEAFF,TGTGCCAGCAGCTTAGCCCAGACAGCGTTGAACACTGAAGCTTTCTTT
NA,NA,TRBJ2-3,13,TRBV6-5,CASSDGSTDTQYF,TGTGCCAGCAGTGACGGGAGCACAGATACGCAGTATTTT
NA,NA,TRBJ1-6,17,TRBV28,CASKPPGTTPYNSPLHF,TGTGCCAGCAAGCCCCCAGGGACGACTCCCTATAATTCACCCCTCCACTTT
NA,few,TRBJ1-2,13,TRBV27,CASSPMGNYGYTF,TGTGCCAGCAGTCCGATGGGAAACTATGGCTACACCTTC
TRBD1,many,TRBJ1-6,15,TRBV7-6,CASSPGQGYNSPLHF,TGTGCCAGCAGCCCTGGACAGGGGTATAATTCACCCCTCCACTTT
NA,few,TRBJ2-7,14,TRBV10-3,CAAGERERPYEQYF,TGTGCCGCTGGGGAGAGGGAGAGACCCTACGAGCAGTACTTC
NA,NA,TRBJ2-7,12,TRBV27,CASGYFGAEQYF,TGTGCCAGCGGTTATTTTGGGGCCGAGCAGTACTTC
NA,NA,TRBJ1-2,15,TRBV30,CAWSRSREFDYGYTF,TGTGCCTGGAGTCGAAGCAGAGAGTTTGACTATGGCTACACCTTC
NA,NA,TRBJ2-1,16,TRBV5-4,CASSLEVESSYNEQFF,TGTGCCAGCAGCTTGGAGGTCGAGAGCTCCTACAATGAGCAGTTCTTC
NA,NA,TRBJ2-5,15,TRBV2,CASTPFGGHMETQYF,TGTGCCAGCACCCCGTTCGGGGGGCATATGGAGACCCAGTACTTC
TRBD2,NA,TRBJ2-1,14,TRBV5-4,CASSAPLAPNEQFF,TGTGCCAGCAGCGCCCCACTAGCGCCCAATGAGCAGTTCTTC
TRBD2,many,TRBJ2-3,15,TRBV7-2,CASSLDSGGTDTQYF,TGTGCCAGCAGCTTAGACAGCGGGGGCACAGATACGCAGTATTTT
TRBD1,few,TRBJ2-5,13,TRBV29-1,CSVVTGDIETQYF,TGCAGCGTGGTGACAGGGGATATAGAGACCCAGTACTTC
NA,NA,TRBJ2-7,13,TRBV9,CASSVSPSYEQYF,TGTGCCAGCAGCGTATCCCCCTCCTACGAGCAGTACTTC
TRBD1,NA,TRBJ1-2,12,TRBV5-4,CASQGGTDGYTF,TGTGCCAGCCAGGGGGGGACTGATGGCTACACCTTC
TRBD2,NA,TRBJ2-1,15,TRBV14,CASSQEAGGRSEQFF,TGTGCCAGCAGCCAAGAAGCGGGGGGGCGAAGTGAGCAGTTCTTC
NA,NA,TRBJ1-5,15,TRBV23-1,CASSATGRHRQPQHF,TGCGCCAGCAGTGCGACCGGCCGTCATCGACAGCCCCAGCATTTT
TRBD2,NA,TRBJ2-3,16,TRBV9,CASSGLAGGPTDTQYF,TGTGCCAGCAGCGGTCTAGCGGGGGGGCCGACAGATACGCAGTATTTT
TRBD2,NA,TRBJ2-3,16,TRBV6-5,CASSYSSGGVSDTQYF,TGTGCCAGCAGTTACTCCAGCGGGGGGGTTTCAGATACGCAGTATTTT
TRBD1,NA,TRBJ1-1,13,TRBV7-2,CASKLEQGALAFF,TGTGCCAGCAAACTTGAACAGGGGGCTTTGGCTTTCTTT
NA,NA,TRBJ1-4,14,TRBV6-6,CASRQEATNEKLFF,TGTGCCAGCAGGCAGGAGGCTACTAATGAAAAACTGTTTTTT
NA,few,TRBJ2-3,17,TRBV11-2,CASSFEVGPTSTDTQYF,TGTGCCAGCAGCTTCGAAGTGGGGCCAACTAGCACAGATACGCAGTATTTT
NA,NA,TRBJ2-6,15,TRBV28,CASSLRLSGANVLTF,TGTGCCAGCAGCCTTCGGTTGTCTGGGGCCAACGTCCTGACTTTC
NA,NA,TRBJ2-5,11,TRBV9,CASSRGETQYF,TGTGCCAGCAGTAGAGGGGAGACCCAGTACTTC
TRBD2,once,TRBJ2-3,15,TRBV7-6,CASSFSGASTDTQYF,TGTGCCAGCAGCTTTAGCGGGGCCAGCACAGATACGCAGTATTTT
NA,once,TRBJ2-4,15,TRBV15,CATSRDLAGVNIQYF,TGTGCCACCAGCAGAGATCTGGCAGGGGTGAACATTCAGTACTTC
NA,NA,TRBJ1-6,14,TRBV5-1,CASSSEAGVSPLHF,TGCGCCAGCAGCTCCGAAGCAGGGGTATCACCCCTCCACTTT
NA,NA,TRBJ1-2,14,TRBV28,CASGSGHPFYGYTF,TGTGCCAGCGGTTCAGGGCACCCTTTTTATGGCTACACCTTC
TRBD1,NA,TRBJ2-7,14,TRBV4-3,CASSTGTGSYEQYF,TGCGCCAGCAGTACCGGGACAGGGTCCTACGAGCAGTACTTC
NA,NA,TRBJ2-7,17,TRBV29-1,CSSGSRRWVETDYEQYF,TGCAGCTCGGGGAGCCGGCGTTGGGTAGAGACCGACTACGAGCAGTACTTC
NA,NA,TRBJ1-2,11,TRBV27,CAISQGSGYTF,TGTGCCATCTCCCAGGGAAGCGGCTACACCTTC
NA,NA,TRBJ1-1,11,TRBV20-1,CSAFEGAEAFF,TGCAGTGCGTTCGAGGGGGCTGAAGCTTTCTTT
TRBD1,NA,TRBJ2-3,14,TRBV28,CASSFLTGGDTQYF,TGTGCCAGCAGTTTTCTTACAGGGGGAGATACGCAGTATTTT
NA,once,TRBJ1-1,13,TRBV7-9,CASSFIGGTEAFF,TGTGCCAGCAGCTTCATCGGCGGCACTGAAGCTTTCTTT
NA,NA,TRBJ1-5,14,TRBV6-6,CASSYGVGDQPQHF,TGTGCCAGCAGTTACGGGGTAGGCGATCAGCCCCAGCATTTT
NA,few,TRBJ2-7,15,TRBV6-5,CASSYSKGSVPEQYF,TGTGCCAGCAGTTACTCGAAAGGGTCGGTACCCGAGCAGTACTTC
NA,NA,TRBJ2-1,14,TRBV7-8,CASSLALGENEQFF,TGTGCCAGCAGCTTAGCGCTCGGGGAAAATGAGCAGTTCTTC
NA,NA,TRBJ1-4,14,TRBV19,CASSMLAVNEKLFF,TGTGCCAGTAGTATGCTGGCAGTTAATGAAAAACTGTTTTTT
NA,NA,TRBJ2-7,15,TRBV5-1,CASSLEAGGAYEQYF,TGCGCCAGCAGCTTGGAGGCCGGAGGGGCCTACGAGCAGTACTTC
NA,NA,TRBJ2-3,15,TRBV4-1,CASSQDVISTDTQYF,TGCGCCAGCAGCCAAGACGTTATTAGCACAGATACGCAGTATTTT
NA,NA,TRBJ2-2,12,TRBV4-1,CASSRDGGELFF,TGCGCCAGCAGCCGGGATGGCGGGGAGCTGTTTTTT
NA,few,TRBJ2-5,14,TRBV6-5,CASSQEAALETQYF,TGTGCCAGCAGCCAGGAAGCTGCTTTGGAGACCCAGTACTTC
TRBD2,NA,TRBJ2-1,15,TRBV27,CASSLYGGAGDEQFF,TGTGCCAGCAGCCTTTACGGGGGGGCCGGGGATGAGCAGTTCTTC
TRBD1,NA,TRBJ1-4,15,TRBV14,CASSQPDRVNEKLFF,TGTGCCAGCAGCCAACCGGACAGGGTGAATGAAAAACTGTTTTTT
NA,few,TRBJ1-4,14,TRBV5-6,CASSFDSGNEKLFF,TGTGCCAGCAGCTTCGACAGTGGTAATGAAAAACTGTTTTTT
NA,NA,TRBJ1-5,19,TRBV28,CASSYFASIDPVSNQPQHF,TGTGCCAGCAGTTATTTCGCGAGCATAGATCCCGTTAGCAATCAGCCCCAGCATTTT
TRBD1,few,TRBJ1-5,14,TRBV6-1,CASSPTGLEQPQHF,TGTGCCAGCAGCCCGACAGGGTTGGAACAGCCCCAGCATTTT